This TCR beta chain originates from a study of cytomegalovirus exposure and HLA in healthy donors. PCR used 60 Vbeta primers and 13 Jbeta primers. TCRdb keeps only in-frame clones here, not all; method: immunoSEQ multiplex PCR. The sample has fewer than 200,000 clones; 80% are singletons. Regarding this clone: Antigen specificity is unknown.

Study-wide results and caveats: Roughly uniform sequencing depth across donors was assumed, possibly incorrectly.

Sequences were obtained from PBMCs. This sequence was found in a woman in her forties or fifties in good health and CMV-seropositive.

The CDR3 region is CASSSVVNSYEQYF. The CDR3 DNA follows: TGTGCCAGCAGCTCCGTAGTTAACTCCTACGAGCAGTACTTC. The chain employs TRBV7-2 and TRBJ2-7; no clear D gene. CDR3 length equals 14 residues. Germline values: CDR1 SGHTA, CDR2 FQGNSA. The V end lost 4 bases, the J end lost 0 bases, and 10 bases lay between the germline ends.